The clone carrying this T cell receptor (beta chain) occurred many times. The antigen is not known. The data stem from a study of neurological immune-mediated disorders. Study-level points and caveats: HTLV-1-associated myelopathy displayed the greatest TCR clonal expansion, and multiple sclerosis exhibited the smallest, lower than that of healthy controls.

Time point defined: longitudinal time-point 1 (baseline). Volunteers from a blood bank in Maryland, USA, constituted the healthy controls. PBMCs numbering 2 million and stored at -80 C yielded the unsorted libraries. Each CDR3 protein gets one entry after TCRdb re-called the 5' RACE reads with MiXCR. The sample includes 60,000 to 90,000 distinct CDR3 sequences, around 9.6% of them seen just once. Germline V gene sequence: CDR1 MNHEY, CDR2 SVGAGI. This CDR3 region has 11 residues. The germline V and J ends were trimmed by 6 bases and 4 bases, with 6 bases remaining between them. This chain connects TRBV6-5 to TRBJ2-5; D is uncertain. The sequence derives from a man in his thirties or forties in good health. Sequences were obtained from PBMCs. The CDR3 sequence is CASSTGETQYF. DNA for the CDR3: TGTGCCAGCAGCACCGGAGAGACCCAGTACTTC.